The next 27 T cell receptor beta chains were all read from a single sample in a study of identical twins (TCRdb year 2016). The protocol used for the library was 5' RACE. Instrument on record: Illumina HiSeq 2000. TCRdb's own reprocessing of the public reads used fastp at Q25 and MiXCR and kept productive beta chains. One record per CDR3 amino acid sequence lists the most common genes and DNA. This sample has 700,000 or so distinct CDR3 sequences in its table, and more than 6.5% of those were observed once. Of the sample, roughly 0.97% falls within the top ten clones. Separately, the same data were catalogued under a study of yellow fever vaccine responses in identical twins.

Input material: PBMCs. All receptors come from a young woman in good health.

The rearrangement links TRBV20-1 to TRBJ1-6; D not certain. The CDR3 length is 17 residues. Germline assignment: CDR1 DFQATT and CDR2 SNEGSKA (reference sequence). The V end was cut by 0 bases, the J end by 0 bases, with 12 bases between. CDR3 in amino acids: CSARDQGQSSYNSPLHF. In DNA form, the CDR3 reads TGCAGTGCTAGAGATCAAGGGCAGAGCTCCTATAATTCACCCCTCCACTTT.

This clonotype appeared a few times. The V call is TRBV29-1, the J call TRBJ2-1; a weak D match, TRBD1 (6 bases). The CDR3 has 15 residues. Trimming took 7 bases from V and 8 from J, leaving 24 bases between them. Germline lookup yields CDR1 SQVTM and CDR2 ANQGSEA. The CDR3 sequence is CSAVDRDTPGDEQFF. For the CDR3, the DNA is TGCAGCGCCGTGGACCGGGACACACCCGGCGATGAGCAGTTCTTC.

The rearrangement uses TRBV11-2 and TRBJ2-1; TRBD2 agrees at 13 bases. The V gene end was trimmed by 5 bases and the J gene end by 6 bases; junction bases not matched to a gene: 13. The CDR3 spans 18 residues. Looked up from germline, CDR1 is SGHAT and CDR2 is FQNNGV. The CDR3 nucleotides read TGTGCCAGCAGCCGCAGACTAGCGGGAGGAGGATCTAGCAATGAGCAGTTCTTC. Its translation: CASSRRLAGGGSSNEQFF. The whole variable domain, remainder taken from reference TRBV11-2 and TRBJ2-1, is EAGVAQSPRYKIIEKRQSVAFWCNPISGHATLYWYQQILGQGPKLLIQFQNNGVVDDSQLPKDRFSAERLKGVDSTLKIQPAKLEDSAVYLCASSRRLAGGGSSNEQFFGPGTRLTVL.

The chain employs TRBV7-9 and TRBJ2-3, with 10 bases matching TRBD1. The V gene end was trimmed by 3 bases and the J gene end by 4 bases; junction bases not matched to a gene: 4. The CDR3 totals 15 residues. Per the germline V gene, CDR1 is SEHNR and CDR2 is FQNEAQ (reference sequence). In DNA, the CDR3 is TGTGCCAGCAGCTTGTTGGGACAGGGGCCAGATACGCAGTATTTT. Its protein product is CASSLLGQGPDTQYF.

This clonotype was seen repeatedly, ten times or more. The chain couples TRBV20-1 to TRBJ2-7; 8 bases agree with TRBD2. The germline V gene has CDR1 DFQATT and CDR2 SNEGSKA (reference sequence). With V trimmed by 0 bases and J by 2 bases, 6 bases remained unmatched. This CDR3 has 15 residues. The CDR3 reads CSAREGTRGTYEQYF. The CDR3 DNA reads TGCAGTGCTAGAGAAGGGACTAGGGGAACCTACGAGCAGTACTTC.

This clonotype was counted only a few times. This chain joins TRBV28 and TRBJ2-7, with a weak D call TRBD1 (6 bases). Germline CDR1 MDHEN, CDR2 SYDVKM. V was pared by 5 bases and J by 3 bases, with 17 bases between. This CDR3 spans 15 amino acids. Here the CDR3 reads CASSRPGEGLYEQYF. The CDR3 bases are TGTGCCAGCAGTAGGCCAGGGGAAGGACTCTACGAGCAGTACTTC.

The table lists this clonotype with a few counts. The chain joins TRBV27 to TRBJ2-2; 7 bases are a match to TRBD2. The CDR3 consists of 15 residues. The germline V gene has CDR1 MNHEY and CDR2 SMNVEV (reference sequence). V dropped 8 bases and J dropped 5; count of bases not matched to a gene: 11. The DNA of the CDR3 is TGTGCCAGCTTCGGTCGGGGGGAGGGGACCGGGGAGCTGTTTTTT. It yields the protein CASFGRGEGTGELFF.

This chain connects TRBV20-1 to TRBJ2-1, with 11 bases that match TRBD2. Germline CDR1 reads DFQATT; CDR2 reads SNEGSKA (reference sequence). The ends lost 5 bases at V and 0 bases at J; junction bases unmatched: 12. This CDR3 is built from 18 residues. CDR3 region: CSAFSRTSGSRSYNEQFF. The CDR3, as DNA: TGCAGTGCTTTTTCCCGGACTAGCGGGTCGCGCTCCTACAATGAGCAGTTCTTC.

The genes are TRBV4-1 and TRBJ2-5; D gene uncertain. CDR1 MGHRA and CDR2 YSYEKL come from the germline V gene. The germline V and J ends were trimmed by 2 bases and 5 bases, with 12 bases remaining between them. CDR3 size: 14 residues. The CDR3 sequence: CASSQPSSPETQYF. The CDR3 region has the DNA TGCGCCAGCAGCCAACCCTCTTCTCCGGAGACCCAGTACTTC.

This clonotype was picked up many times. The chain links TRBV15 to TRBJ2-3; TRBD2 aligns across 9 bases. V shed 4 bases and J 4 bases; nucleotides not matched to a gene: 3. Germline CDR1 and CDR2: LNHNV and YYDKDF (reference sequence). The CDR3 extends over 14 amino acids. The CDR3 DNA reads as TGTGCCACCAGCAAAGGACTAGCGCCAGATACGCAGTATTTT. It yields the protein CATSKGLAPDTQYF.

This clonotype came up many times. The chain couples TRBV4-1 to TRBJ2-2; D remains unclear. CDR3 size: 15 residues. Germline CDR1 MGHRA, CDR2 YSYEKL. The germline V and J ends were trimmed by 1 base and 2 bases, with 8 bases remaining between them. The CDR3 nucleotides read TGCGCCAGCAGCCAAGTAACAGCAAACACCGGGGAGCTGTTTTTT. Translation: CASSQVTANTGELFF.

The CDR3 bases are TGCAGTGCCCAAGCATACACCGGGACCCTTGGCACCGGGGAGCTGTTTTTT. This codes for CSAQAYTGTLGTGELFF. V usage is TRBV20-1 and J usage is TRBJ2-2; either TRBD1 or TRBD2 may fit D (5 bases each). Between the trimmed V and J ends, which lost 6 bases and 4 bases, there was a span of 24 bases. This CDR3 is built from 17 residues. Germline CDR1 DFQATT, CDR2 SNEGSKA (reference sequence).

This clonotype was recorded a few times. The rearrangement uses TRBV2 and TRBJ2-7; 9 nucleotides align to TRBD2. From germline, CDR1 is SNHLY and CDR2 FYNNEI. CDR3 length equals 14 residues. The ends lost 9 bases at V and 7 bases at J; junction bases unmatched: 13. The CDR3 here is CASSQTSGNSEQYF. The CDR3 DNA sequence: TGTGCCAGTAGCCAGACTAGCGGTAACTCAGAGCAGTACTTC.

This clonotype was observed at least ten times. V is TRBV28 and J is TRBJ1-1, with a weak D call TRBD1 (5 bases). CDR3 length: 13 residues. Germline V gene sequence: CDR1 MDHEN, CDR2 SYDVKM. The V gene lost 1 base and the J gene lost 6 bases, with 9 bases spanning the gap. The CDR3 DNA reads TGTGCCAGCAGTTTATCAGGGCGGCCTGAAGCTTTCTTT. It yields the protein CASSLSGRPEAFF.

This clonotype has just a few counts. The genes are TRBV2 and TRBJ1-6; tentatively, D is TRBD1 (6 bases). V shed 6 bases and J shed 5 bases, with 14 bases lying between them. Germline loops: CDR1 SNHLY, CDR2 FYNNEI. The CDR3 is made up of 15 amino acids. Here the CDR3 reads CASRPGDFNNSPLHF. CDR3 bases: TGTGCCAGCAGGCCAGGGGACTTTAATAATTCACCCCTCCACTTT.

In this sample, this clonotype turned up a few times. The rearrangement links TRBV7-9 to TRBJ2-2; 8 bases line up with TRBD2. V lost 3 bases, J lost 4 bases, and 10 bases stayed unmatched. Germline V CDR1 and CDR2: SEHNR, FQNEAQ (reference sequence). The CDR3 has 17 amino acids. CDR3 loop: CASSLSSGRRITGELFF. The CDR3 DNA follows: TGTGCCAGCAGCTTGTCCAGCGGGAGACGGATCACCGGGGAGCTGTTTTTT. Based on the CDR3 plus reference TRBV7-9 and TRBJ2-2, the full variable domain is DTGVSQNPRHKITKRGQNVTFRCDPISEHNRLYWYRQTLGQGPEFLTYFQNEAQLEKSRLLSDRFSAERPKGSFSTLEIQRTEQGDSAMYLCASSLSSGRRITGELFFGEGSRLTVL.

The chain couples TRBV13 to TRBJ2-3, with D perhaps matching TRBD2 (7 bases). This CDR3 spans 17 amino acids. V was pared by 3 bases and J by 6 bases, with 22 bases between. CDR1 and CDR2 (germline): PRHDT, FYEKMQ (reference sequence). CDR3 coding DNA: TGTGCCAGCAGCTTGTTCTCTGGTCGGGGGGCAGGCGATACGCAGTATTTT. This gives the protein CASSLFSGRGAGDTQYF.

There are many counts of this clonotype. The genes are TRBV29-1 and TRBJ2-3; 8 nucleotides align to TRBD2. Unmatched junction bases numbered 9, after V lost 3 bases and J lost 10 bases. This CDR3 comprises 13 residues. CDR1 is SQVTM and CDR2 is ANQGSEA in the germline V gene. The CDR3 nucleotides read TGCAGCGTTGAGTCCCGGGGGGGCCTCGCGCAGTATTTT. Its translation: CSVESRGGLAQYF.

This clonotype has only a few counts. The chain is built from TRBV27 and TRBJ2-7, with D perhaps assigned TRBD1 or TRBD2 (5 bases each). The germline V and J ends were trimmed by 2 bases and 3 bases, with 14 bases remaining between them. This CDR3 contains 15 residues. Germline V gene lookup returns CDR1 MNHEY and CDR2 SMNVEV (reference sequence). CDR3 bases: TGTGCCAGCAGTTTACAGGGAGCGCCGATCTACGAGCAGTACTTC. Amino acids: CASSLQGAPIYEQYF.

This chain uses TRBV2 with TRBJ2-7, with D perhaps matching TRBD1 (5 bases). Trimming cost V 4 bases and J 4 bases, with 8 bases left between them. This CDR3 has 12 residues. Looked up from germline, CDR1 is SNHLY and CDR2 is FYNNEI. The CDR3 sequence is CASSGQQYEQYF. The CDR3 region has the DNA TGTGCCAGCAGTGGACAGCAATACGAGCAGTACTTC.

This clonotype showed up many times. The CDR3 here is CASRSSGGSSYEQYF. CDR3 bases: TGTGCCAGCAGATCTAGCGGGGGCTCCTCCTACGAGCAGTACTTC. V and J are TRBV6-1 and TRBJ2-7, with 10 bases identical to TRBD2. The CDR3 contains 15 residues. The junction had 5 bases not matched to a gene; V was cut back by 6 bases and J by 0 bases. CDR1 is MNHNS and CDR2 is SASEGT in the germline V gene.

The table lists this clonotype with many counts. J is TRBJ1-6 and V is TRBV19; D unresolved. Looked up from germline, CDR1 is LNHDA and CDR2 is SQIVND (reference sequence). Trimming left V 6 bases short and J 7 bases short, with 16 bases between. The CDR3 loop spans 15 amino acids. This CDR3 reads CASRDKVGINSPLHF. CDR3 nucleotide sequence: TGTGCCAGTAGAGACAAAGTTGGGATAAATTCACCCCTCCACTTT.

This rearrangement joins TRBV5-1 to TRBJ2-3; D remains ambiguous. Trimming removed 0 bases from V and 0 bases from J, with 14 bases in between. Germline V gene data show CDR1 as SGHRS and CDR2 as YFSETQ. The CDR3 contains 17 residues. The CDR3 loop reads CASSLAGVAASTDTQYF. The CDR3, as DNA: TGCGCCAGCAGCTTGGCCGGCGTAGCAGCTAGCACAGATACGCAGTATTTT.

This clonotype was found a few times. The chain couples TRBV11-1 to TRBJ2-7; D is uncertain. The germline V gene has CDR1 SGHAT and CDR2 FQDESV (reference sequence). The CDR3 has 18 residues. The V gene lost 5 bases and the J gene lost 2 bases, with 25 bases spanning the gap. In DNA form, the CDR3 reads TGTGCCAGCAGCCCAGTCGGAAGTACTGGCGGTAGAACCTACGAGCAGTACTTC. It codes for CASSPVGSTGGRTYEQYF.

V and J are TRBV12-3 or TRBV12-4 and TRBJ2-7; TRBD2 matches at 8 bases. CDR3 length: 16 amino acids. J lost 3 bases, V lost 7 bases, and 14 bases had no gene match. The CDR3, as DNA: TGTGCCAGCACCTCGGAAGTAGCGGGGTCCATCTACGAGCAGTACTTC. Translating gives CASTSEVAGSIYEQYF.

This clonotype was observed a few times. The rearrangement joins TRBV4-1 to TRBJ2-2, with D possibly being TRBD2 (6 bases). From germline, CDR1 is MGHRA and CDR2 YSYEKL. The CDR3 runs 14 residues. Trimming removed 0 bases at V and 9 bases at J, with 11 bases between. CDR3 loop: CASSQDRRVRELFF. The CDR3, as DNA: TGCGCCAGCAGCCAAGATAGGAGGGTGCGGGAGCTGTTTTTT.

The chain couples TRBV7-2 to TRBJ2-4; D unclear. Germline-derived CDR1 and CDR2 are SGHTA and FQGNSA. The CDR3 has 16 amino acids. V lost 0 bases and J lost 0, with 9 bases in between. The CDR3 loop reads CASSLASAVAKNIQYF. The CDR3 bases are TGTGCCAGCAGCTTAGCGAGCGCGGTAGCCAAAAACATTCAGTACTTC.